This T cell receptor beta chain came from a study of response to subunit inactivated influenza vaccine. The study's findings and limits: Each seasonal influenza vaccination, the authors suggested, recruits few new T cells.

V was cut by 7 bases and J by 5 bases, with 17 bases left in between. CDR3 length: 14 amino acids. TCRdb re-called the RT-PCR reads through MiXCR, storing one row per CDR3 protein. Of some 520,000 distinct CDR3 sequences listed, about 15% are singletons. As regards this clonotype: Its specificity is not known.

Sequences were derived from CD4+ T cells sorted from PBMCs, sampled less than 25 months after vaccination. This TCR derives from a man aged 45 to 75 who received an inactivated influenza vaccine. V usage is TRBV12-3 or TRBV12-4 and J usage is TRBJ1-2, with D maybe TRBD1 (5 bases). Written as DNA, the CDR3 is TGTGCCAGCACCCGGGGGAGCGCCAGATATGGCTACACCTTC. This sequence encodes CASTRGSARYGYTF.